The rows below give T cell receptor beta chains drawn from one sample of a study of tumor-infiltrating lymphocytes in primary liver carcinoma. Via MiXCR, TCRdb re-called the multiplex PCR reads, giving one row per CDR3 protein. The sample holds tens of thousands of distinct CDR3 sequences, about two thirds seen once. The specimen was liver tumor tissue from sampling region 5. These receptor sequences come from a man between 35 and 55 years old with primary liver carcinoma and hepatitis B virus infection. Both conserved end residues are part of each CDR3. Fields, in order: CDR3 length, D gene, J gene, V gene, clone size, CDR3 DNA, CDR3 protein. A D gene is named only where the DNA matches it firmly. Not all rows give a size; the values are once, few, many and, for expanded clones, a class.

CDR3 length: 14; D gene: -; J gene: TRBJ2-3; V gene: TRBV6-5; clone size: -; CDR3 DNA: TGTGCCAGCAGTTGGGATGGACGCGCAGATATGCAGTATTTT; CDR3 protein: CASSWDGRADMQYF
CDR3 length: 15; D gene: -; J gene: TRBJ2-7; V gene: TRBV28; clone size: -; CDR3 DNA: TGTGCCAGCAGTTTACCGGACTTTTACTCCTACGAGCAGTACTTC; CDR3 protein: CASSLPDFYSYEQYF
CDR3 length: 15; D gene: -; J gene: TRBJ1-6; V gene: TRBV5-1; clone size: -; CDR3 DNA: TGCGCCAGCACCTTGGCGGGCTCCTATAATTCACCCCTCCACTTT; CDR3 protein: CASTLAGSYNSPLHF
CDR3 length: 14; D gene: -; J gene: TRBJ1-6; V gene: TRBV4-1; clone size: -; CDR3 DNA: TGTGCCAGCAGCCCAGAGAGCAGGGATTCACCCCTCCACTTT; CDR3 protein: CASSPESRDSPLHF
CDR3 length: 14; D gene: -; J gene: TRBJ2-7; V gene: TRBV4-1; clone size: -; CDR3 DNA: TGTGCCAGCAGCCAAGACGGAAACAGGGACGAGCAGTACTTC; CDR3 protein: CASSQDGNRDEQYF
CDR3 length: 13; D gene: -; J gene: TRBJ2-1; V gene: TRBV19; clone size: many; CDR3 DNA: TGTGCCAGTAGTATCTCCAGGGCAAATGAGCAGTTCTTC; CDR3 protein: CASSISRANEQFF
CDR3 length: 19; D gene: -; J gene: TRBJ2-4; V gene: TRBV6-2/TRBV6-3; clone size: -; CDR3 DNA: TGTGCCCGCAGTCCACCGGGACAAGGCGTCTCGCTAGCCAAAAACATTCAGTACTTC; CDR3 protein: CARSPPGQGVSLAKNIQYF
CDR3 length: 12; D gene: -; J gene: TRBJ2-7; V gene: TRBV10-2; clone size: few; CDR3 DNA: TGCGCCAGCAGTGTCGCGGTGGGTGAGCAGTACTTC; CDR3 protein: CASSVAVGEQYF
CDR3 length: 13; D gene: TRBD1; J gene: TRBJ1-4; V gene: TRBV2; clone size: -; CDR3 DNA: TGTGTCAGGGGACAGACAGAGGAGGAAAAACTGTTTTTT; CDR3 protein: CVRGQTEEEKLFF
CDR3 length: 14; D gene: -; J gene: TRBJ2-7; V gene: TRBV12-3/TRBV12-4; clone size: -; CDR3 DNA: TGTGCCAGCAGTTTAAGTGGGGGCTCCAACGAGCAGTGCTTC; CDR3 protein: CASSLSGGSNEQCF
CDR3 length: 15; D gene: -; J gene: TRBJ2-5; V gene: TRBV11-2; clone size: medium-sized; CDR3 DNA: TGTGCCAGCAGCTTAGGGGGTACAGGGTTAGAGACCCAGTACTTC; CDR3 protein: CASSLGGTGLETQYF